Listed below are T cell receptor beta chains from one sample, sequenced in a study of T cell responses to AZD1222 COVID-19 vaccine. The table came from immunoSEQ multiplex PCR; TCRdb's copy has only in-frame clones and leaves some out. The repertoire holds approximately 100,000 clones, with nearly 90% as singletons. The sample consisted of peripheral blood, taken on day 0 of MenACWY control vaccination. The receptors shown here come from an adult in good health. CDR3s include the opening cysteine and the closing phenylalanine or tryptophan. A D gene is named only where the DNA matches it firmly. For some rows the clone size is stated as once, few or many, or as a class when expanded; others skip it.

>TRBV28|NA|TRBJ1-5|NA
TGTGCCAGCAGTCAACCCGGGTCCCAGCATTTT
CASSQPGSQHF
>TRBV27|NA|TRBJ1-2|NA
TGTGCCAGCAGTTCGAACCACAACTATGGCTACACCTTC
CASSSNHNYGYTF
>TRBV29-1|NA|TRBJ1-5|NA
TGCAGCGTCAATGTCGTCCGGGTCACCTCCCCTTTTAGCAATCAGCCCCAGCATTTT
CSVNVVRVTSPFSNQPQHF
>TRBV3-1/TRBV3-2|TRBD1|TRBJ1-6|NA
TGTGCCAGCAGCCCTCGACAGGGGGTGGATTCACCCCTCCACTTT
CASSPRQGVDSPLHF
>TRBV5-4|NA|TRBJ1-2|NA
TGTGCCAGCAGCTTGGCCTTGGCACCCTACACCTTC
CASSLALAPYTF
>TRBV19|TRBD1|TRBJ1-1|NA
TGTGCCAGTAGGGCATTGGACAGGGGCAGCGCTTTCTTT
CASRALDRGSAFF
>TRBV5-6|NA|TRBJ1-1|NA
TGTGCCAGCAGCTTGAAGGGGCTCTACACTGAAGCTTTCTTT
CASSLKGLYTEAFF
>TRBV7-9|TRBD1|TRBJ1-3|NA
TGTGCCAGCAGCCCCGGAAGGGACAGTATGAGAGGAAACACCATATATTTT
CASSPGRDSMRGNTIYF
>TRBV3-1/TRBV3-2|NA|TRBJ2-2|once
TGTGCCAGCCACACAGGAATGAACACCGGGGAGCTGTTTTTT
CASHTGMNTGELFF
>TRBV11-3|NA|TRBJ1-2|NA
TGTGCCAGCAGCCCCACAGGAGACTCTTATGGCTACACCTTC
CASSPTGDSYGYTF
>TRBV29-1|NA|TRBJ1-2|once
TGCAGCGTGGCCCCCCTAGGGCAGGGGACCTATGGCTACACCTTC
CSVAPLGQGTYGYTF
>TRBV4-3|NA|TRBJ2-1|NA
TGCGCCAGCAGCGGACGGAGGAGCTCCTACAATGAGCAGTTCTTC
CASSGRRSSYNEQFF
>TRBV6-9|NA|TRBJ2-2|once
TGTGCCAGCAGTTCCGCGGTGGACGGGTCCGGGGAGCTGTTTTTT
CASSSAVDGSGELFF
>TRBV20-1|NA|TRBJ1-4|NA
TGCAGTGCTAGTTGGGGGGTTGAAAAACTGTTTTTT
CSASWGVEKLFF
>TRBV6-5|NA|TRBJ1-5|NA
TGTGCCAGCAGTTACGACAGAAATCAGCCCCAGCATTTT
CASSYDRNQPQHF
>TRBV19|NA|TRBJ1-6|NA
TGTGCCAGTAGTATAGGGGCAGCGACGGATTCACCCCTCCACTTT
CASSIGAATDSPLHF
>TRBV5-1|TRBD1|TRBJ1-1|NA
TGCGCCAGCAGCCCGGGACAGGGACTGATGAACACTGAAGCTTTCTTT
CASSPGQGLMNTEAFF
>TRBV6-2/TRBV6-3|NA|TRBJ2-3|NA
TGTGCCAGCAGCTCCCAGGGGGGTGGCGCAGATACGCAGTATTTT
CASSSQGGGADTQYF
>TRBV2|NA|TRBJ1-5|few
TGTGCCAGCAGTGAACTCGGGGGGCCGAGCAATCAGCCCCAGCATTTT
CASSELGGPSNQPQHF
>TRBV5-4|TRBD1|TRBJ2-2|NA
TGTGCCAGCAGCCGAATCCGGGACAGGGATTCCGGGGAGCTGTTTTTT
CASSRIRDRDSGELFF
>TRBV29-1|NA|TRBJ2-5|NA
TGCAGCGTGATACCACAAGAGACCCAGTACTTC
CSVIPQETQYF
>TRBV9|NA|TRBJ1-3|NA
TGTGCCAGCAGCCTCTTATCCTCCTCCGGAAACACCATATATTTT
CASSLLSSSGNTIYF
>TRBV5-8|TRBD1|TRBJ1-2|NA
TGTGCCAGCAGCATGGGACAGGGGGTCGAGAACTACACCTTC
CASSMGQGVENYTF
>TRBV12-5|TRBD1|TRBJ1-4|NA
TGTGCTAGTGGACAGGGGGCCCCTAATGAAAAACTGTTTTTT
CASGQGAPNEKLFF
>TRBV5-5|NA|TRBJ1-2|NA
TGTGCCAGCAGCCAGGGGAGTTCCCTCTATGGCTACACCTTC
CASSQGSSLYGYTF
>TRBV6-4|NA|TRBJ1-2|NA
TGTGCCAGCAGTTTGGACGGACTAGGGAGATATGGCTACACCTTC
CASSLDGLGRYGYTF
>TRBV7-2|NA|TRBJ2-3|NA
TGTGCCAGCACCCTGGGTCCCCCGGGACTTCCCTTTGATACGCAGTATTTT
CASTLGPPGLPFDTQYF
>TRBV5-5|TRBD2|TRBJ2-3|NA
TGTGCCAGCAGCCCAACGCCAGCTAGCGGGGCGATAGATACGCAGTATTTT
CASSPTPASGAIDTQYF
>TRBV4-3|NA|TRBJ1-2|NA
TGCGCCAGCAGCCAAGATAGGGGGGACATCTATGGCTACACCTTC
CASSQDRGDIYGYTF
>TRBV4-2|NA|TRBJ1-1|NA
TGTGCCAGCAGCCAAGAAGGGCTTCTGTACGGGGCCGCTGAAGCTTTCTTT
CASSQEGLLYGAAEAFF
>TRBV25-1|NA|TRBJ2-5|NA
TGTGCCAGCAGCTCGGCACAGGCCGGCGGAGAGACCCAGTACTTC
CASSSAQAGGETQYF
>TRBV29-1|NA|TRBJ2-7|NA
TGCAGCGTTGGGAACAGCTACGAGCAGTACTTC
CSVGNSYEQYF
>TRBV28|NA|TRBJ1-5|NA
TGTGCCAGCAGTTTAGGGATCAATCAGCCCCAGCATTTT
CASSLGINQPQHF
>TRBV19|TRBD1|TRBJ2-2|NA
TGTGCCAGTAGTCGAGACAGGGGAGGTTCCGGGGAGCTGTTTTTT
CASSRDRGGSGELFF
>TRBV11-3|NA|TRBJ2-7|once
TGTGCCAGCAGCTTCGGCAGGTCTTCCTACGAGCAGTACTTC
CASSFGRSSYEQYF
>TRBV20-1|NA|TRBJ2-7|NA
TGCAGTGCTAGTGTTGAAACAGGAAAAAAATACGAGCAGTACTTC
CSASVETGKKYEQYF
>TRBV3-1/TRBV3-2|NA|TRBJ2-7|few
TGTGCCAGCAGCCAAGAAAACGAGCAGTACTTC
CASSQENEQYF
>TRBV18|NA|TRBJ1-2|NA
TGTGCCAGCTCAGTCCGCGATCCAAGGAGCTATGGCTACACCTTC
CASSVRDPRSYGYTF
>TRBV19|TRBD1|TRBJ1-4|once
TGTGCCAGTAGTATCGGGACAGGGAGGGAAAAACTGTTTTTT
CASSIGTGREKLFF
>TRBV2|NA|TRBJ2-1|NA
TGTGCCAGCAGTGAGTCCGGGATTAGCGGATACAATGAGCAGTTCTTC
CASSESGISGYNEQFF
>TRBV18|TRBD2|TRBJ2-7|NA
TGTGCCAGCTCACCTGAAGCGGGGGGCTCCTACGAGCAGTACTTC
CASSPEAGGSYEQYF
>TRBV12-3/TRBV12-4|TRBD2|TRBJ2-1|NA
TGTGCCAGCTCGGGACTAGCTGGAAATGAGCAGTTCTTC
CASSGLAGNEQFF
>TRBV2|NA|TRBJ1-4|NA
TGTGCCAGCAACGAGGACAGCCATGGGCTACTGTTTTTT
CASNEDSHGLLFF
>TRBV11-3|NA|TRBJ2-2|NA
TGTGCCAGCAGCTTAGCGGGGGGCCCACGGCGGGAGCTGTTTTTT
CASSLAGGPRRELFF
>TRBV5-6|NA|TRBJ2-7|NA
TGTGCCAGCAGATCGGTGCGGATCGCCTACGAGCAGTACTTC
CASRSVRIAYEQYF